This paragraph covers one T cell receptor beta chain sequence. This entry is derived from a study of blood T cell repertoires in COVID-19. Study details: Researchers got acute and convalescent COVID-19 samples from the United States, Italy and Spain. Sources were T cells, B-cell-depleted T cells, or PBMCs; the material itself was cDNA or gDNA.

Study processing details: Estimation of nucleated cell counts relied on the amplification of reference gene primers. Method: immunoSEQ multiplex PCR; TCRdb's copy keeps in-frame clones and lacks some. The DNA was the basis for D and trimming; V, J and clone size are from that table. The sample records about 340,000 clones, about 89% being singletons. Those enrolled in Seattle joined during active infection and were followed longitudinally afterward. The CDR3 runs to 14 residues. The V end was cut by 1 base, the J end by 0 bases, with 6 bases between. The germline gives CDR1 LNHDA, CDR2 SQIVND (reference sequence).

The chain is built from TRBV19 and TRBJ1-1; the D is unclear. This clonotype originated in a woman aged 45-65 years with COVID-19, enrolled during active disease. Sequencing was performed on peripheral blood. CDR3 in amino acids: CASSIGQMNTEAFF. CDR3 DNA sequence: TGTGCCAGTAGTATAGGACAAATGAACACTGAAGCTTTCTTT.